Listed below are T cell receptor beta chains from one sample, sequenced in a study of blood T cell repertoires in COVID-19. TCRdb's table, derived via immunoSEQ multiplex PCR, lists solely in-frame clones and lacks some. The sample includes about 140,000 clones, 84% of them seen just once. Sequenced input: peripheral blood. These receptors were collected from a human donor in a cohort sampled during active COVID-19. CDR3s leave out the opening cysteine and the closing phenylalanine or tryptophan. The order of the fields is clone size, V gene, J gene, CDR3 protein. Some rows have no size entry. The others give once, few or many, or a class for an expanded clone.

abundance: NA
v_gene: TRBV5-1
j_gene: TRBJ2-5
CDR3aa: ASSPTGTPQETQY

abundance: NA
v_gene: TRBV7-8
j_gene: TRBJ2-7
CDR3aa: ASSLEAGGYEQY

abundance: NA
v_gene: TRBV9
j_gene: TRBJ2-2
CDR3aa: ASSVGVRGRLLGELF

abundance: NA
v_gene: TRBV27
j_gene: TRBJ1-6
CDR3aa: ASSSGVGNSPLH

abundance: NA
v_gene: TRBV7-9
j_gene: TRBJ2-7
CDR3aa: ASSLSRYEQY

abundance: NA
v_gene: TRBV5-1
j_gene: TRBJ2-3
CDR3aa: ASKAQGQGMNTQY

abundance: NA
v_gene: TRBV7-9
j_gene: TRBJ2-5
CDR3aa: ASSLGGLAGDQETQY

abundance: NA
v_gene: TRBV7-3
j_gene: TRBJ1-4
CDR3aa: ASSSLEQGALQFEKLF

abundance: NA
v_gene: TRBV4-3
j_gene: TRBJ2-2
CDR3aa: ASSQGAGGNTGELF

abundance: NA
v_gene: TRBV6-6
j_gene: TRBJ2-2
CDR3aa: ASDREYTGELF

abundance: NA
v_gene: TRBV5-5
j_gene: TRBJ2-7
CDR3aa: ASSLGQAISYEQY

abundance: NA
v_gene: TRBV19
j_gene: TRBJ2-5
CDR3aa: ASSSSGAETQY

abundance: NA
v_gene: TRBV5-6
j_gene: TRBJ1-5
CDR3aa: ASSLDAGPNQPQH

abundance: NA
v_gene: TRBV6-5
j_gene: TRBJ1-4
CDR3aa: ASSYSWDRAEKLF

abundance: NA
v_gene: TRBV19
j_gene: TRBJ2-1
CDR3aa: ASTVGTGPYNEQF

abundance: NA
v_gene: TRBV19
j_gene: TRBJ1-5
CDR3aa: ASSIGSKTLRNQPQH

abundance: NA
v_gene: TRBV12-3/TRBV12-4
j_gene: TRBJ2-3
CDR3aa: ASTRKDTQY

abundance: few
v_gene: TRBV7-2
j_gene: TRBJ2-1
CDR3aa: ASSLGRYNEQF

abundance: NA
v_gene: TRBV28
j_gene: TRBJ1-5
CDR3aa: ASLPWGQDSNQPQH